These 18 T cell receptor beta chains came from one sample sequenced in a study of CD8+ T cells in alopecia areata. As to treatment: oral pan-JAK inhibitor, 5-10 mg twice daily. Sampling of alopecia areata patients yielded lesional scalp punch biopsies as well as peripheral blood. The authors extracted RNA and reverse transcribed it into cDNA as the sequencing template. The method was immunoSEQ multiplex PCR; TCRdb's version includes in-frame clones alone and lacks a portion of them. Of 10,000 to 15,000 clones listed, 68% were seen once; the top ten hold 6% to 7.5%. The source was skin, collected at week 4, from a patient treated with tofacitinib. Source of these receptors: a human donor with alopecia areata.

CDR3 sequence reads: CASSPTGKGGYTF. DNA for the CDR3: TGTGCCAGCAGCCCGACAGGGAAAGGGGGCTACACCTTC. The genes are TRBV13 and TRBJ1-2; the match to TRBD1 covers 7 bases. The length of the CDR3 is 13 residues. With 5 bases clipped from V and 8 bases from J, the junction kept 8 bases outside the gene matches. In germline, CDR1 is PRHDT, CDR2 FYEKMQ (reference sequence).

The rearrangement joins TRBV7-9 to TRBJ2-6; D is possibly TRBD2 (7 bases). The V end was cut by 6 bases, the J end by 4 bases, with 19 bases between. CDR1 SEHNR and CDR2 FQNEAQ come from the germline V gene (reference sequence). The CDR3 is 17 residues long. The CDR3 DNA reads TGTGCCAGCAGACTAGGAGGGGGGGCCACCGGGGCCAACGTCCTGACTTTC. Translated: CASRLGGGATGANVLTF.

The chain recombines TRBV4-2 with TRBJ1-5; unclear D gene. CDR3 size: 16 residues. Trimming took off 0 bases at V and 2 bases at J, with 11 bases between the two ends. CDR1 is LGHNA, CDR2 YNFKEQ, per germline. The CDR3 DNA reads TGTGCCAGCAGCCAAGATCTTAATATCGGCAATCAGCCCCAGCATTTT. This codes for CASSQDLNIGNQPQHF.

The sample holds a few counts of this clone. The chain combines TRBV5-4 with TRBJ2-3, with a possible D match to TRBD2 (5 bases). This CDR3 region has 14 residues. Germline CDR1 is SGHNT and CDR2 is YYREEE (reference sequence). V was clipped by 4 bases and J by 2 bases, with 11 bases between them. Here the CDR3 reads CASSRRGYTDTQYF. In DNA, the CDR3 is TGTGCCAGCAGCCGTAGAGGGTACACAGATACGCAGTATTTT.

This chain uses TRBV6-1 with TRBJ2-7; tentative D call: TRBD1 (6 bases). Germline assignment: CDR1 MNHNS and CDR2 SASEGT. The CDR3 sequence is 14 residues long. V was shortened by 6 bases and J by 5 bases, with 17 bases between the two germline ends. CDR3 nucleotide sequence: TGTGCCAGCAGCCGCCCCGGACAGCCCCACGAGCAGTACTTC. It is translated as CASSRPGQPHEQYF.

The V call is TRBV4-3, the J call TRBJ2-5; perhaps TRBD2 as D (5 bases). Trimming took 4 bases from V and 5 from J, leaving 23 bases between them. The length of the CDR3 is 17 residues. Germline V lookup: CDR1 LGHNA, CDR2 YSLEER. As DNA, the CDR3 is TGCGCCAGCAGCCCCGATACGGGATTCCGGGGATTCGAGACCCAGTACTTC. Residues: CASSPDTGFRGFETQYF.

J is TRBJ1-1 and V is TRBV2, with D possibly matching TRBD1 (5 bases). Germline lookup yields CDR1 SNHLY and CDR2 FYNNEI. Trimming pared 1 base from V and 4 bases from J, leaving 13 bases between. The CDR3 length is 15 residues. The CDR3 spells CASSEDRGGGTEAFF. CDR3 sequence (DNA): TGTGCCAGCAGTGAAGATAGGGGAGGAGGCACTGAAGCTTTCTTT. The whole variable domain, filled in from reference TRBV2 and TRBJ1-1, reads EPEVTQTPSHQVTQMGQEVILRCVPISNHLYFYWYRQILGQKVEFLVSFYNNEISEKSEIFDDQFSVERPDGSNFTLKIRSTKLEDSAMYFCASSEDRGGGTEAFFGQGTRLTVV.

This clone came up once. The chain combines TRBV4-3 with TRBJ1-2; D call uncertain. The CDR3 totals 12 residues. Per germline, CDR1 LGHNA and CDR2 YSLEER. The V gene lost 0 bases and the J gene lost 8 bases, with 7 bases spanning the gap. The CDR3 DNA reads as TGCGCCAGCAGCCAAGATGAGAACGGCTACACCTTC. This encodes CASSQDENGYTF.

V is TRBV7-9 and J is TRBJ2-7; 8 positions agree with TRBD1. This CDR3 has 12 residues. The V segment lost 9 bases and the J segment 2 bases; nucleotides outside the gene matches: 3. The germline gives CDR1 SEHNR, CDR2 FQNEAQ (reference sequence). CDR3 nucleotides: TGTGCCAGTTCGGGACAGGCCTACGAGCAGTACTTC. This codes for CASSGQAYEQYF.

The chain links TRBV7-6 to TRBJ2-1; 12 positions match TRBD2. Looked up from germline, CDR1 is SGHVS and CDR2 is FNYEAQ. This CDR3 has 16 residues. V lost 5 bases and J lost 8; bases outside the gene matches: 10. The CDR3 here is CASSPASGGAGHEQFF. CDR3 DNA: TGTGCCAGCAGCCCCGCTAGCGGGGGGGCCGGGCATGAGCAGTTCTTC. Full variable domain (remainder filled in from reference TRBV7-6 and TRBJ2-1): GAGVSQSPRYKVTKRGQDVALRCDPISGHVSLYWYRQALGQGPEFLTYFNYEAQQDKSGLPNDRFSAERPEGSISTLTIQRTEQRDSAMYRCASSPASGGAGHEQFFGPGTRLTVL.

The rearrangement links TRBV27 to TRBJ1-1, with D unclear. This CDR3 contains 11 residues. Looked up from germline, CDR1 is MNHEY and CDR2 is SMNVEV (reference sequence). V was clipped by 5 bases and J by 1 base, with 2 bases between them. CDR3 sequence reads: CASSANTEAFF. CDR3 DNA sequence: TGTGCCAGCAGTGCGAACACTGAAGCTTTCTTT.

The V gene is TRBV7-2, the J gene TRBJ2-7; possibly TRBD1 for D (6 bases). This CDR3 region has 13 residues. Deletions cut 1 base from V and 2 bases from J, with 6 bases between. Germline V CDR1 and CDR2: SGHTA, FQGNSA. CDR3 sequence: CASSLGTAYEQYF. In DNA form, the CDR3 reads TGTGCCAGCAGCTTAGGGACAGCCTACGAGCAGTACTTC.

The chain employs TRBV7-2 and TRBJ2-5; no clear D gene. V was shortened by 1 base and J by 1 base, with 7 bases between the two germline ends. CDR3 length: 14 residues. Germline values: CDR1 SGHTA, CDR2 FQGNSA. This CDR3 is CASSLVYSQETQYF. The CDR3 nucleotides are TGTGCCAGCAGCTTAGTCTACTCCCAAGAGACCCAGTACTTC.

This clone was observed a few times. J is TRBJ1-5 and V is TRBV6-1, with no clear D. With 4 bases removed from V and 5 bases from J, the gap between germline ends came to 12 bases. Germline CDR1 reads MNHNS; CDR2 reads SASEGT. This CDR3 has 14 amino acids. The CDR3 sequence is CASSVEQRYQPQHF. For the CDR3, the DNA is TGTGCCAGCAGTGTTGAACAGCGTTATCAGCCCCAGCATTTT.

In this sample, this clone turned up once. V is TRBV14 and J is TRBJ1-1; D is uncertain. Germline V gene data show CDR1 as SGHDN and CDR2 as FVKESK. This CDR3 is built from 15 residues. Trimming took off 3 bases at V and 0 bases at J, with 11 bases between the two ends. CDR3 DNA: TGTGCCAGCAGCCAGGGTCCTCCCATGAACACTGAAGCTTTCTTT. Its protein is CASSQGPPMNTEAFF. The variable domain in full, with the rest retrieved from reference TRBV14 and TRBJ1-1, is EAGVTQFPSHSVIEKGQTVTLRCDPISGHDNLYWYRRVMGKEIKFLLHFVKESKQDESGMPNNRFLAERTGGTYSTLKVQPAELEDSGVYFCASSQGPPMNTEAFFGQGTRLTVV.

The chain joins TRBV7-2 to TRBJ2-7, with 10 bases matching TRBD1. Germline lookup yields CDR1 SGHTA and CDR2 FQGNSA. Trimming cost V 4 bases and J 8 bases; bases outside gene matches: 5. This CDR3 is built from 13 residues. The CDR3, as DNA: TGTGCCAGCAGCTCTGGACAGGGGGTTAAGCAGTACTTC. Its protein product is CASSSGQGVKQYF.

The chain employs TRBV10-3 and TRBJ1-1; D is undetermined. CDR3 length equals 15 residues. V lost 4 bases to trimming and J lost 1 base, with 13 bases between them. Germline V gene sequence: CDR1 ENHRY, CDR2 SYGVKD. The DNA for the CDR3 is TGTGCCATCAGTGGCCACCTAGGTCGGAACACTGAAGCTTTCTTT. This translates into CAISGHLGRNTEAFF.

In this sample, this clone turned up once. The CDR3 region is CASSFRVGNYEQYF. The CDR3 DNA sequence: TGTGCCAGCAGTTTCAGGGTTGGAAACTACGAGCAGTACTTC. The chain joins TRBV11-2 to TRBJ2-7, with D possibly matching TRBD1 (5 bases). Deletions cut 6 bases from V and 3 bases from J, with 15 bases between. There are 14 residues in the CDR3. The V gene's germline CDR1 is SGHAT and CDR2 FQNNGV.